This is a list of T cell receptor beta chains from one sample in a study of blood T cell repertoires in COVID-19. Using immunoSEQ multiplex PCR, the repertoire was profiled, and TCRdb retains in-frame clones only, with some absent. The sample shows some 130,000 clones, around 89% of them seen only once. The sequenced sample was peripheral blood. These receptors were taken from a man aged 55-75 years with COVID-19, enrolled during active disease. Each CDR3 is given with its conserved first and last residue. Fields, in order: D gene, clone size, V gene, J gene, CDR3 DNA, CDR3 protein. The D gene is left open where the match is weak. Size tells how often a clone was seen (once, few, many) or the class of an expanded clone, and some rows leave it out.

d_call: NA
clone_size: NA
v_call: TRBV6-5
j_call: TRBJ1-1
cdr3_nt: TGTGCCAGCAGTTGGGCCGGGAACACTGAAGCTTTCTTT
cdr3_aa: CASSWAGNTEAFF

d_call: NA
clone_size: NA
v_call: TRBV7-8
j_call: TRBJ1-5
cdr3_nt: TGTGCCAGCAGCTGGGAGGCAGGGAATCAGCCCCAGCATTTT
cdr3_aa: CASSWEAGNQPQHF

d_call: TRBD1
clone_size: NA
v_call: TRBV4-3
j_call: TRBJ1-1
cdr3_nt: TGCGCCAGCAGCCTAACTTGGACAGGGAACACTGAAGCTTTCTTT
cdr3_aa: CASSLTWTGNTEAFF

d_call: TRBD1
clone_size: NA
v_call: TRBV6-2/TRBV6-3
j_call: TRBJ1-5
cdr3_nt: TGTGCCAGCAGTTCCACAGGGGGCGGTCAGCCCCAGCATTTT
cdr3_aa: CASSSTGGGQPQHF

d_call: TRBD2
clone_size: NA
v_call: TRBV5-1
j_call: TRBJ2-3
cdr3_nt: TGCGCCAGCAGCTTGGAAGCGGGGGTAACAGATACGCAGTATTTT
cdr3_aa: CASSLEAGVTDTQYF

d_call: TRBD1
clone_size: NA
v_call: TRBV6-5
j_call: TRBJ2-7
cdr3_nt: TGTGCCAGCCACAGGGGCTCGGGGGAGCAGTACTTC
cdr3_aa: CASHRGSGEQYF

d_call: TRBD2
clone_size: NA
v_call: TRBV27
j_call: TRBJ2-5
cdr3_nt: TGTGCCAGCAGACGGACTAGCGGGGGCATATTGGGGAAGACCCAGTACTTC
cdr3_aa: CASRRTSGGILGKTQYF

d_call: TRBD1
clone_size: NA
v_call: TRBV7-8
j_call: TRBJ1-6
cdr3_nt: TGTGCCAGCAGCTTTGGGACTTGGGGACAGGAGATGAGTTCACCCCTCCACTTT
cdr3_aa: CASSFGTWGQEMSSPLHF

d_call: NA
clone_size: once
v_call: TRBV11-3
j_call: TRBJ1-1
cdr3_nt: TGTGCCAGCAGCTTATCCCAGACAGATGAAGCTTTCTTT
cdr3_aa: CASSLSQTDEAFF

d_call: TRBD1
clone_size: NA
v_call: TRBV3-1/TRBV3-2
j_call: TRBJ2-7
cdr3_nt: TGTGCCAGCAGCCAAGGGACAGGCTACGAGCAGTACTTC
cdr3_aa: CASSQGTGYEQYF

d_call: NA
clone_size: NA
v_call: TRBV10-3
j_call: TRBJ1-5
cdr3_nt: TGTGCCATCAGTGAGGCGGCGGGGGGAAATCAGCCCCAGCATTTT
cdr3_aa: CAISEAAGGNQPQHF

d_call: NA
clone_size: NA
v_call: TRBV20-1
j_call: TRBJ2-3
cdr3_nt: TGCAGTGCTAGTTCAGGGTATCGAGCCGATACGCAGTATTTT
cdr3_aa: CSASSGYRADTQYF

d_call: TRBD1
clone_size: NA
v_call: TRBV6-6
j_call: TRBJ1-1
cdr3_nt: TGTGCCATCCAGGGGGGTTCGGTCACTGAAGCTTTCTTT
cdr3_aa: CAIQGGSVTEAFF

d_call: NA
clone_size: NA
v_call: TRBV11-3
j_call: TRBJ1-1
cdr3_nt: TGTGCCAGCAGCTCTGGGCCCCTACCCCCTTTCTTT
cdr3_aa: CASSSGPLPPFF

d_call: TRBD1
clone_size: NA
v_call: TRBV7-2
j_call: TRBJ2-3
cdr3_nt: TGTGCCAGCAGCCAGGACAGGGGGGGCTCAGATACGCAGTATTTT
cdr3_aa: CASSQDRGGSDTQYF

d_call: TRBD1
clone_size: NA
v_call: TRBV19
j_call: TRBJ2-7
cdr3_nt: TGTGCCAGTAGTACACAGGGGGGCGAGCAGTACTTC
cdr3_aa: CASSTQGGEQYF

d_call: NA
clone_size: NA
v_call: TRBV5-1
j_call: TRBJ2-4
cdr3_nt: TGCGCCAGCAGCCCGTTCGGTACAGAAAAAAACATTCAGTACTTC
cdr3_aa: CASSPFGTEKNIQYF